This paragraph covers one T cell receptor beta chain sequence. The target antigen is unknown. Blood CD8+ and CD4+ T cells underwent high-throughput TCR beta sequencing. Negative isolation yielded CD8+ and CD4+ T cells; FACS enriched TEMRA cells. RNA in amounts of roughly 0.45 to 1 ug was reverse transcribed with random hexamers. The amplification used immunoSEQ multiplex PCR on TCR beta CDR3; it spanned 54 Vbeta and 13 Jbeta. MiXCR, run by TCRdb on the immunoSEQ multiplex PCR reads, gives a single entry per CDR3 protein. The table includes under 200,000 distinct CDR3 sequences, about 91% detected once. The sample belongs to a study of CD8 T cells in Susac syndrome. General study points: The Susac syndrome CD4+ T cell repertoires displayed no clonal expansion.

This sequence was found in a human donor with Susac syndrome. Specimen: CD4+ T cells from PBMCs.

Here the CDR3 reads CSARVYRGKSSDTQYF. The CDR3 DNA reads TGCAGTGCTAGAGTCTACAGGGGAAAGTCGTCAGATACGCAGTATTTT. The chain is built from TRBV20-1 and TRBJ2-3; 7 nucleotides align to TRBD1. CDR3 length equals 16 residues. CDR1 and CDR2 from the germline V gene are DFQATT and SNEGSKA (reference sequence). Trimming cost V 1 base and J 4 bases; bases outside gene matches: 11.